Listed below are T cell receptor beta chains from one sample, sequenced in a study of blood T cell repertoires in COVID-19. Assay used: immunoSEQ multiplex PCR; TCRdb lists only in-frame clones, some missing. Of some 340,000 clones listed, 80% to 85% are singletons. Sequences were obtained from PBMCs or T cells enriched from blood (not recorded which). These TCRs come from a woman between 50 and 59 years old who had recovered from COVID-19. Each CDR3 is given with its conserved first and last residue. The D gene is left open where the match is weak. Size values are once, few and many counts, or a class for expanded clones, and some rows have none.

j_gene: TRBJ1-6; d_gene: -; v_gene: TRBV14; abundance: -; CDR3aa: CASKWSSYNSPLHF; CDR3nt: TGTGCCAGCAAGTGGAGCTCCTATAATTCACCCCTCCACTTT
j_gene: TRBJ2-7; d_gene: TRBD1; v_gene: TRBV6-5; abundance: few; CDR3aa: CASRPGQGVYEQYF; CDR3nt: TGTGCCAGCAGGCCGGGACAGGGAGTCTACGAGCAGTACTTC
j_gene: TRBJ2-3; d_gene: TRBD1; v_gene: TRBV6-5; abundance: -; CDR3aa: CASTDRDRGTDTQYF; CDR3nt: TGTGCCAGCACCGACCGGGACAGGGGCACAGATACGCAGTATTTT
j_gene: TRBJ2-5; d_gene: TRBD2; v_gene: TRBV12-3/TRBV12-4; abundance: once; CDR3aa: CASSWSGGETQYF; CDR3nt: TGTGCCAGCAGCTGGAGCGGGGGTGAGACCCAGTACTTC
j_gene: TRBJ1-2; d_gene: -; v_gene: TRBV18; abundance: -; CDR3aa: CASSPPEGSGYGYTF; CDR3nt: TGTGCCAGCTCACCACCTGAGGGCTCGGGGTATGGCTACACCTTC
j_gene: TRBJ1-2; d_gene: TRBD1; v_gene: TRBV7-9; abundance: -; CDR3aa: CASSLSGTGGWDYGYTF; CDR3nt: TGTGCCAGCAGCTTATCCGGGACAGGGGGTTGGGACTATGGCTACACCTTC
j_gene: TRBJ1-5; d_gene: -; v_gene: TRBV29-1; abundance: few; CDR3aa: CSVQAGGGIQPQHF; CDR3nt: TGCAGCGTGCAGGCGGGTGGGGGCATCCAGCCCCAGCATTTT
j_gene: TRBJ2-5; d_gene: -; v_gene: TRBV6-1; abundance: -; CDR3aa: CASSEGGTLLQETQYF; CDR3nt: TGTGCCAGCAGTGAAGGCGGAACACTCCTCCAAGAGACCCAGTACTTC
j_gene: TRBJ1-2; d_gene: -; v_gene: TRBV11-2; abundance: -; CDR3aa: CASSLVPGDGYTF; CDR3nt: TGTGCCAGCAGCTTAGTACCGGGGGATGGCTACACCTTC
j_gene: TRBJ1-3; d_gene: -; v_gene: TRBV9; abundance: -; CDR3aa: CASSAAHTNTIYF; CDR3nt: TGTGCCAGCAGCGCCGCACATACAAACACCATATATTTT
j_gene: TRBJ1-1; d_gene: -; v_gene: TRBV4-1; abundance: -; CDR3aa: CASSQDTSRVDTEAFF; CDR3nt: TGCGCCAGCAGCCAAGATACATCCAGGGTAGACACTGAAGCTTTCTTT
j_gene: TRBJ2-1; d_gene: TRBD1; v_gene: TRBV6-5; abundance: few; CDR3aa: CASSFSGGSSYNEQFF; CDR3nt: TGTGCCAGCAGTTTCTCAGGGGGTAGCTCCTACAATGAGCAGTTCTTC
j_gene: TRBJ1-2; d_gene: TRBD1; v_gene: TRBV19; abundance: few; CDR3aa: CASSMTGGADYGYTF; CDR3nt: TGTGCCAGTAGTATGACAGGGGGCGCGGACTATGGCTACACCTTC
j_gene: TRBJ2-2; d_gene: TRBD2; v_gene: TRBV11-3; abundance: -; CDR3aa: CASSFSGGDPRGTGELFF; CDR3nt: TGTGCCAGCAGCTTCAGCGGGGGGGACCCCCGGGGCACCGGGGAGCTGTTTTTT
j_gene: TRBJ1-5; d_gene: -; v_gene: TRBV27; abundance: -; CDR3aa: CASRVVGEPSNQPQHF; CDR3nt: TGTGCCAGCAGGGTAGTGGGCGAGCCTAGCAATCAGCCCCAGCATTTT
j_gene: TRBJ2-1; d_gene: TRBD1; v_gene: TRBV6-5; abundance: -; CDR3aa: CASSTRDRANNEQFF; CDR3nt: TGTGCCAGCAGTACCCGGGACAGGGCTAATAATGAGCAGTTCTTC
j_gene: TRBJ1-6; d_gene: TRBD1; v_gene: TRBV14; abundance: few; CDR3aa: CASSQRQGLYSPLHF; CDR3nt: TGTGCCAGCAGCCAGAGACAGGGTCTTTATTCACCCCTCCACTTT
j_gene: TRBJ1-1; d_gene: -; v_gene: TRBV12-5; abundance: -; CDR3aa: CASGLVRLATGQGQTEAFF; CDR3nt: TGTGCTAGTGGTTTGGTACGTTTAGCGACGGGGCAGGGACAAACTGAAGCTTTCTTT
j_gene: TRBJ2-7; d_gene: TRBD2; v_gene: TRBV28; abundance: -; CDR3aa: CASSLRGGRAYEQYF; CDR3nt: TGTGCCAGCAGTTTGAGAGGCGGGAGGGCCTACGAGCAGTACTTC
j_gene: TRBJ2-3; d_gene: TRBD1; v_gene: TRBV7-2; abundance: once; CDR3aa: CASSLWGTGQGTDTQYF; CDR3nt: TGTGCCAGCAGCCTTTGGGGGACGGGACAGGGAACAGATACGCAGTATTTT
j_gene: TRBJ1-2; d_gene: TRBD1; v_gene: TRBV5-1; abundance: -; CDR3aa: CASSLGTDRQGYTF; CDR3nt: TGCGCCAGCAGCCTCGGGACAGACCGGCAAGGCTACACCTTC
j_gene: TRBJ1-1; d_gene: TRBD1; v_gene: TRBV3-1/TRBV3-2; abundance: -; CDR3aa: CASSQGQGAGAFF; CDR3nt: TGTGCCAGCAGCCAAGGACAGGGGGCAGGAGCTTTCTTT
j_gene: TRBJ1-1; d_gene: -; v_gene: TRBV7-8; abundance: -; CDR3aa: CASTYFLSRNTEAFF; CDR3nt: TGTGCCAGCACCTATTTTTTGTCGCGGAACACTGAAGCTTTCTTT
j_gene: TRBJ1-2; d_gene: TRBD1; v_gene: TRBV27; abundance: few; CDR3aa: CASSFSGGDYGYTF; CDR3nt: TGTGCCAGCAGTTTCTCAGGGGGCGACTATGGCTACACCTTC
j_gene: TRBJ2-3; d_gene: -; v_gene: TRBV3-1/TRBV3-2; abundance: -; CDR3aa: CASSQDPTAADTQYF; CDR3nt: TGTGCCAGCAGCCAAGATCCGACTGCGGCAGATACGCAGTATTTT
j_gene: TRBJ1-1; d_gene: TRBD1; v_gene: TRBV19; abundance: -; CDR3aa: CASSMGTGALLTEAFF; CDR3nt: TGTGCCAGTAGTATGGGCACAGGGGCCCTGCTCACTGAAGCTTTCTTT
j_gene: TRBJ1-2; d_gene: -; v_gene: TRBV6-5; abundance: -; CDR3aa: CASRSSANYGYTF; CDR3nt: TGTGCCAGCAGGAGTAGCGCTAACTATGGCTACACCTTC
j_gene: TRBJ2-7; d_gene: TRBD1; v_gene: TRBV29-1; abundance: few; CDR3aa: CSVGQGSSYEQYF; CDR3nt: TGCAGCGTTGGACAGGGGAGCTCCTACGAGCAGTACTTC
j_gene: TRBJ2-7; d_gene: TRBD1; v_gene: TRBV5-1; abundance: -; CDR3aa: CASSLQGDGYEQYF; CDR3nt: TGCGCCAGCAGCTTGCAGGGGGATGGCTACGAGCAGTACTTC